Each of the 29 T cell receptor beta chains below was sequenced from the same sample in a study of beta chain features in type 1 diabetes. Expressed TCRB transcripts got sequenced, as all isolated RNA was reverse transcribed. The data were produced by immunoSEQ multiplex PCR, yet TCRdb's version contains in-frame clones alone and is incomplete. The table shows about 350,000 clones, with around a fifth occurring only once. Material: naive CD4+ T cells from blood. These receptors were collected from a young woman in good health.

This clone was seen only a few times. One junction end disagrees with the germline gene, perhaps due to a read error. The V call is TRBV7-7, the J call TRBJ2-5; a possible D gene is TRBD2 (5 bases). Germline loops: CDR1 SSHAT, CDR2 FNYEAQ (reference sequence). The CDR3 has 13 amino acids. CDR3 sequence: CASSSGGQETQYF. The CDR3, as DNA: TGTGCTAGCAGCTCCGGAGGTCAGGAGACCCAGTACTTC.

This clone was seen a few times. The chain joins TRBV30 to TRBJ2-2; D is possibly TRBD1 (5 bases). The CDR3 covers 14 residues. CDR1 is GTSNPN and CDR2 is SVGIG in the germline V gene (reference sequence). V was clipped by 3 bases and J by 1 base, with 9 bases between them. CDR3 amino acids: CAWRQTVNTGELFF. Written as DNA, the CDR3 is TGTGCCTGGAGGCAGACAGTGAACACCGGGGAGCTGTTTTTT.

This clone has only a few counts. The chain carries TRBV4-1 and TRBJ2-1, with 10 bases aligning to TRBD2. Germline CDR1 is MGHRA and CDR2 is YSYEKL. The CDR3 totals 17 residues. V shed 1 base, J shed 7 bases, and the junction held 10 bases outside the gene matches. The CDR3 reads CASSQVFQRGGRNEQFF. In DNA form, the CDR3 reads TGCGCCAGCAGCCAAGTCTTCCAGCGGGGGGGCCGAAATGAGCAGTTCTTC.

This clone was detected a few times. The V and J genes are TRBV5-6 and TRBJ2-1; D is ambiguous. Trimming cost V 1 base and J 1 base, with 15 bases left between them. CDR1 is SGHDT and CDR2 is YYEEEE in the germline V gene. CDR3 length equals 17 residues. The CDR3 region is CASSLFWRYGSYNEQFF. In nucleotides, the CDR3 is TGTGCCAGCAGCTTGTTCTGGCGCTACGGGTCCTACAATGAGCAGTTCTTC.

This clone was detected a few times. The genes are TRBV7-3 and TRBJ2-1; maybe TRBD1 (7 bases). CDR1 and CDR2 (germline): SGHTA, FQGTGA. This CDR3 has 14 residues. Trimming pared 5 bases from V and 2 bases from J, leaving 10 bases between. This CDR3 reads CASSPRGAYNEQFF. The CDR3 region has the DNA TGTGCCAGCAGCCCCAGGGGGGCCTACAATGAGCAGTTCTTC.

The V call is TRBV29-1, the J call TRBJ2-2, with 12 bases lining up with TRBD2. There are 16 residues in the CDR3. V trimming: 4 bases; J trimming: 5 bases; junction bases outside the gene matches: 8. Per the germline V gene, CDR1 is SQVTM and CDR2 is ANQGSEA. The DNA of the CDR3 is TGCAGCGTTGGGTCGACTAGCGGGAGAGGTACCGGGGAGCTGTTTTTT. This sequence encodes CSVGSTSGRGTGELFF.

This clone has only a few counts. The CDR3 protein is CASSAGLAGETQYF. The CDR3 bases are TGTGCCAGCAGCGCCGGACTAGCGGGAGAGACCCAGTACTTC. The chain joins TRBV9 to TRBJ2-5, with TRBD2 identical over 11 bases. Unmatched junction bases numbered 2, after V lost 3 bases and J lost 4 bases. This CDR3 region has 14 residues. CDR1 is SGDLS, CDR2 YYNGEE, per germline.

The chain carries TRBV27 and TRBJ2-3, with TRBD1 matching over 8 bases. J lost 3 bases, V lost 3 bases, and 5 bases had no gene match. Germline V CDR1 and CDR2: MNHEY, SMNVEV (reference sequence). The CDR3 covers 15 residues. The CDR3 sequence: CASSFETGVTDTQYF. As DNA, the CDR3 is TGTGCCAGCAGTTTCGAGACAGGGGTAACAGATACGCAGTATTTT.

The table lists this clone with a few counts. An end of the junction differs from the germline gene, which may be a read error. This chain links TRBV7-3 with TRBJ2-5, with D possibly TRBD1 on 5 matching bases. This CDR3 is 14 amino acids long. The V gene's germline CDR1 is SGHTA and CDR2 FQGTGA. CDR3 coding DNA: TGTGCCAGCAGCCCTTGGGGCTACCAGGAGACCCAGTACTTC. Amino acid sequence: CASSPWGYQETQYF.

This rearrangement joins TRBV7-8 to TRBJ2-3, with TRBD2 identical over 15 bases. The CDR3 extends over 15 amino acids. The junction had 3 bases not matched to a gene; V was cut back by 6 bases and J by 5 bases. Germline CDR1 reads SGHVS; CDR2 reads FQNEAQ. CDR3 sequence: CASRLGLAGGDTQYF. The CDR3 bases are TGTGCCAGCAGGTTGGGACTAGCGGGGGGAGATACGCAGTATTTT.

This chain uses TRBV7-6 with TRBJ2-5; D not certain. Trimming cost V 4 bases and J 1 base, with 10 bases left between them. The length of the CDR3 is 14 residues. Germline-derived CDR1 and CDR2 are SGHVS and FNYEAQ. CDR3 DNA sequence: TGTGCCAGCAGCTCCCGGGTAGGCCAAGAGACCCAGTACTTC. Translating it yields CASSSRVGQETQYF.

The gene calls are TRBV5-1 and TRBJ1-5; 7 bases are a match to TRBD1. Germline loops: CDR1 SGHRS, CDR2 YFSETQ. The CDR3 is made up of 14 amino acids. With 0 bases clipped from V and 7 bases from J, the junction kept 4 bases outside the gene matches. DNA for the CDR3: TGCGCCAGCAGCTTGGCCGAGGGACAGCAGCCCCAGCATTTT. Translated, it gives CASSLAEGQQPQHF.

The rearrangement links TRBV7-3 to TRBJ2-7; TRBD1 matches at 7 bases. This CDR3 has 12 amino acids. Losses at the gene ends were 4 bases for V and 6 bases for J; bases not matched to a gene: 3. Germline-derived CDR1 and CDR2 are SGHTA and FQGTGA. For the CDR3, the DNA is TGTGCCAGCAGCTCTACAGGGGTCGAGCAGTACTTC. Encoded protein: CASSSTGVEQYF.

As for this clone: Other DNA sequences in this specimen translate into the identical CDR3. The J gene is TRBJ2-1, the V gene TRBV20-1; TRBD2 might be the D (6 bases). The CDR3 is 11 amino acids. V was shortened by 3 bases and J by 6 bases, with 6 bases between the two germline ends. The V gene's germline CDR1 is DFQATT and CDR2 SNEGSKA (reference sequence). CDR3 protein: CSARGGNEQFF. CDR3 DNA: TGCAGTGCTAGGGGGGGCAATGAGCAGTTCTTC.

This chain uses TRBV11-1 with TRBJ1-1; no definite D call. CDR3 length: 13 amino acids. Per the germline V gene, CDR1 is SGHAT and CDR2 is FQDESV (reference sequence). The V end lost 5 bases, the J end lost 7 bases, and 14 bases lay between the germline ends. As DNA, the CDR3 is TGTGCCAGCAGCCCCTCCGGGGTGGGTGAAGCTTTCTTT. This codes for CASSPSGVGEAFF.

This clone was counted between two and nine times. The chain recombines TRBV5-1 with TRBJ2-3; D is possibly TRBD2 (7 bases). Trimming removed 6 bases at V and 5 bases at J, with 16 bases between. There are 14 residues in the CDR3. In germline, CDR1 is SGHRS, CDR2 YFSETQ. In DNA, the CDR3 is TGCGCCAGCAAGATACCGGGGGGCGGAGATACGCAGTATTTT. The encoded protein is CASKIPGGGDTQYF.

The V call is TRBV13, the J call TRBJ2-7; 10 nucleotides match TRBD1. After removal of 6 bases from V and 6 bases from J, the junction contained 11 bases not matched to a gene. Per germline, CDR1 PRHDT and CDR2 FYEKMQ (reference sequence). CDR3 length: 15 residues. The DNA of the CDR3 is TGTGCCAGCAGTCTGACTCCGGGACAGGGGATCGAGCAGTACTTC. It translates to CASSLTPGQGIEQYF.

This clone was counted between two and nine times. CDR3 residues: CASSVSPGIGANVLTF. In DNA, the CDR3 is TGTGCCAGTAGTGTCTCTCCGGGGATCGGGGCCAACGTCCTGACTTTC. This rearrangement joins TRBV19 to TRBJ2-6, with D tentatively TRBD2 (5 bases). Germline values: CDR1 LNHDA, CDR2 SQIVND (reference sequence). Trimming took 5 bases from V and 4 from J, leaving 15 bases between them. CDR3 length: 16 residues.

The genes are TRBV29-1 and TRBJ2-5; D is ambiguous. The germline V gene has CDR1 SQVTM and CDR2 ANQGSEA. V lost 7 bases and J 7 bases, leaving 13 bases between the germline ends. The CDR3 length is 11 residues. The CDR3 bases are TGCAGCGCCTACAGAGAAGTGACCCAGTACTTC. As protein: CSAYREVTQYF.

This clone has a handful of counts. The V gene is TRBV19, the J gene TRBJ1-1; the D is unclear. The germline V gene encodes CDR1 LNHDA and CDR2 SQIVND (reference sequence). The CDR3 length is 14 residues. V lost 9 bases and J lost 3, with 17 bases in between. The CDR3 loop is CASSFPSVYTEAFF. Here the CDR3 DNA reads TGTGCCAGCTCTTTCCCGAGCGTGTACACTGAAGCTTTCTTT.

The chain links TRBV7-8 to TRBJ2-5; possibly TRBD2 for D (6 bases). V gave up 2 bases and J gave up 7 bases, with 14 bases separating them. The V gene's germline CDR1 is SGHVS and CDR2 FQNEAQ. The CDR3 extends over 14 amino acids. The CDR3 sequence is CASSLRRGRATQYF. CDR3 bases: TGTGCCAGCAGCTTACGGAGGGGCCGTGCGACCCAGTACTTC.

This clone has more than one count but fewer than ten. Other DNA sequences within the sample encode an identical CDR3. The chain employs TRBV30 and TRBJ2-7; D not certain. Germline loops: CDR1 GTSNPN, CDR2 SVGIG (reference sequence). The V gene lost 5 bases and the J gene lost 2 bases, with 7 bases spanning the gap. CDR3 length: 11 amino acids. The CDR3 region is CAWGLTYEQYF. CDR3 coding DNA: TGTGCCTGGGGTCTAACCTACGAGCAGTACTTC.

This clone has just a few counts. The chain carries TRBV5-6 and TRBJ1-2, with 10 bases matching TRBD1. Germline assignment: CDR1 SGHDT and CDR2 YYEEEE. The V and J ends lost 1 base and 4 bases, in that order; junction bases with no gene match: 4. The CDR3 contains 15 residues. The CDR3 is CASSLPGQGIYGYTF. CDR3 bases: TGTGCCAGCAGCTTGCCGGGACAGGGGATCTATGGCTACACCTTC.

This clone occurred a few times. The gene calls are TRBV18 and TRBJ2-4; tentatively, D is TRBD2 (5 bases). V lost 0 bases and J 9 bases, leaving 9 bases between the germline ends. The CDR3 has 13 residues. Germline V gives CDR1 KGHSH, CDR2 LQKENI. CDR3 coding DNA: TGTGCCAGCTCACCACCGTCCGAGGGCATTCAGTACTTC. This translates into CASSPPSEGIQYF. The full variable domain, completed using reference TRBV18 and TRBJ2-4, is NAGVMQNPRHLVRRRGQEARLRCSPMKGHSHVYWYRQLPEEGLKFMVYLQKENIIDESGMPKERFSAEFPKEGPSILRIQQVVRGDSAAYFCASSPPSEGIQYFGAGTRLSVL.

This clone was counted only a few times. CDR3 nucleotides: TGTGCCAGCTCACCATCCGAAGGGGCAATGAACACTGAAGCTTTCTTT. Its protein product is CASSPSEGAMNTEAFF. The chain recombines TRBV18 with TRBJ1-1, with D possibly being TRBD1 (5 bases). The CDR3 sequence is 16 residues long. Trimming shortened V by 2 bases and J by 0 bases, and 13 bases separated the two germline ends. Germline V gene data show CDR1 as KGHSH and CDR2 as LQKENI.

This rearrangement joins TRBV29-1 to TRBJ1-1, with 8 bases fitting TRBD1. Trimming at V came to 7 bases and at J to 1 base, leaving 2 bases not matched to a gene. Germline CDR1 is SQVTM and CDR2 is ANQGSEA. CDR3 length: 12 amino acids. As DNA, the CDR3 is TGCAGCGCAGGGACAGGGAACACTGAAGCTTTCTTT. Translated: CSAGTGNTEAFF.

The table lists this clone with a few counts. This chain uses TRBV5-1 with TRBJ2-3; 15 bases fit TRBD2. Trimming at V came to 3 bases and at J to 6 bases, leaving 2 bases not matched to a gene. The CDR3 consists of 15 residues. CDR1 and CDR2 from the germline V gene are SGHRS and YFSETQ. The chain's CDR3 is CASSSGLAGGDTQYF. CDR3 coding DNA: TGCGCCAGCAGCTCCGGACTAGCGGGGGGGGATACGCAGTATTTT.

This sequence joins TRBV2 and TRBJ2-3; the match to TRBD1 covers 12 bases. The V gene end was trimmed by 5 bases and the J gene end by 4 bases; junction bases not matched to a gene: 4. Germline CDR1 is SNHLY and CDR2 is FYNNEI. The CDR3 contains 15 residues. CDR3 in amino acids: CASSSRDRGPDTQYF. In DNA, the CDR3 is TGTGCCAGCAGTAGCCGGGACAGGGGGCCAGATACGCAGTATTTT.

In nucleotides, the CDR3 is TGTGCCAGCAGCTCGAGCGGAGCCAACCAAGAGACCCAGTACTTC. Its protein is CASSSSGANQETQYF. This chain links TRBV7-9 with TRBJ2-5, with D tentatively TRBD2 (5 bases). The CDR3 totals 15 residues. V gave up 4 bases and J gave up 0 bases, with 12 bases separating them. Per the germline V gene, CDR1 is SEHNR and CDR2 is FQNEAQ (reference sequence).